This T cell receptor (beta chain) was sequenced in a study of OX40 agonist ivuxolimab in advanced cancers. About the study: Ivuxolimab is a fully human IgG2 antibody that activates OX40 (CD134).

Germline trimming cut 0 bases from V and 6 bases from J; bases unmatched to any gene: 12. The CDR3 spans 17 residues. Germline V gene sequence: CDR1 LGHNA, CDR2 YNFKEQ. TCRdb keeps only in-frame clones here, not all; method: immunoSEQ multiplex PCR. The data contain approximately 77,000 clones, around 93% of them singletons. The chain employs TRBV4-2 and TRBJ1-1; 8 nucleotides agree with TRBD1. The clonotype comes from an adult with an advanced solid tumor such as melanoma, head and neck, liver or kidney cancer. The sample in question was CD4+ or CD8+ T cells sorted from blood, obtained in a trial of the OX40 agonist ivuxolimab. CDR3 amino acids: CASSQEASPDRVPEAFF. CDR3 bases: TGTGCCAGCAGCCAAGAAGCGTCCCCGGACAGGGTGCCTGAAGCTTTCTTT.